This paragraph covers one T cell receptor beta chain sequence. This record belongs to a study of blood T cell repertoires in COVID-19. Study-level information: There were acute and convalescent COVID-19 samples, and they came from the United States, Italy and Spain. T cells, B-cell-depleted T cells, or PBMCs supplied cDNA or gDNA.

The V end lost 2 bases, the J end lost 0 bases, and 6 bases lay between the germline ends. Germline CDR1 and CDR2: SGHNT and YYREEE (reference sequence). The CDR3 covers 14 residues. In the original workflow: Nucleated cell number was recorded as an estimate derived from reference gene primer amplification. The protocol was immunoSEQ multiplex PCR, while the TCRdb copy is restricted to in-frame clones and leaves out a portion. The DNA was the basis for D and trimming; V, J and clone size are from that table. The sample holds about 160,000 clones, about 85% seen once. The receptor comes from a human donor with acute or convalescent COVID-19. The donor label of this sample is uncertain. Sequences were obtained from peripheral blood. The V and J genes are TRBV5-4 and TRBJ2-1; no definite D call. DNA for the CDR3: TGTGCCAGCAGCTTAGACAACTCCTACAATGAGCAGTTCTTC. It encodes CASSLDNSYNEQFF.